Listed below are T cell receptor beta chains from one sample, sequenced in a study of shared clonotypes between healthy human individuals. The table came from immunoSEQ multiplex PCR; TCRdb's copy has only in-frame clones and leaves some out. The profile covers hundreds of thousands of clones, with over 95% appearing a single time and 0.11% taken by the ten largest. The specimen sequenced was naive CD8+ T cells sorted from blood. These receptors were obtained from a young woman in good health. Each CDR3 is given with its conserved first and last residue. The order of the fields is D gene, V gene, clone size, J gene, CDR3 protein, CDR3 DNA. The D gene is left open where the match is weak. Not all rows give a size; the values are once, few, many and, for expanded clones, a class.

NA	TRBV7-9	NA	TRBJ2-1	CASSQTSYNEQFF	TGTGCCAGCAGCCAGACTAGCTACAATGAGCAGTTCTTC
NA	TRBV27	NA	TRBJ2-7	CASKGQMSTQQYF	TGTGCCAGCAAGGGACAAATGTCTACGCAGCAGTACTTC
TRBD2	TRBV5-4	NA	TRBJ2-5	CASSKREGLEETQYF	TGTGCCAGCAGCAAGCGGGAGGGCCTTGAAGAGACCCAGTACTTC
NA	TRBV18	NA	TRBJ1-1	CASSLTNTEAFF	TGTGCCAGCTCACTTACGAACACTGAAGCTTTCTTT
NA	TRBV15	NA	TRBJ2-2	CATSREGQAYNTGELFF	TGTGCCACCAGCAGAGAGGGCCAAGCGTACAACACCGGGGAGCTGTTTTTT
NA	TRBV7-8	NA	TRBJ2-1	CASSFGGGSYNEQFF	TGTGCCAGCAGCTTTGGAGGGGGCTCCTACAATGAGCAGTTCTTC
NA	TRBV19	NA	TRBJ2-7	CASSIDEEEYEQYF	TGTGCCAGTAGTATTGATGAGGAGGAGTACGAGCAGTACTTC
NA	TRBV7-9	NA	TRBJ1-5	CASSSTDSNQPQHF	TGTGCCAGCAGCTCGACCGATAGCAATCAGCCCCAGCATTTT
NA	TRBV4-1	once	TRBJ2-3	CASSQVTATDTQYF	TGCGCCAGCAGCCAAGTTACAGCCACAGATACGCAGTATTTT
NA	TRBV9	NA	TRBJ2-7	CASSVTSGSEQYF	TGTGCCAGCAGCGTAACCTCAGGCTCCGAGCAGTACTTC
TRBD1	TRBV5-1	NA	TRBJ1-1	CASSLSVRGGEFWTEAFF	TGCGCCAGCAGCTTGTCCGTCCGAGGGGGCGAATTTTGGACTGAAGCTTTCTTT
NA	TRBV7-6	once	TRBJ2-1	CASSRYTGTSSYNEQFF	TGTGCCAGCAGCCGTTATACAGGGACAAGCTCCTACAATGAGCAGTTCTTC